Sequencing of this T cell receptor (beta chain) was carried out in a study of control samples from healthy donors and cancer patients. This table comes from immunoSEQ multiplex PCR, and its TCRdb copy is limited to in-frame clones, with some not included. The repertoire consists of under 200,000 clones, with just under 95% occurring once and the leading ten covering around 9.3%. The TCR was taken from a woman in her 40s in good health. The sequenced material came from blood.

The DNA for the CDR3 is TGCGCCAGCAGCTTGGACGGGGGCCATAATTCACCCCTCCACTTT. Its translation: CASSLDGGHNSPLHF. The gene calls are TRBV5-1 and TRBJ1-6, with D perhaps TRBD1 (6 bases). Trimming took off 0 bases at V and 5 bases at J, with 9 bases between the two ends. This CDR3 has 15 residues. Germline V gene lookup returns CDR1 SGHRS and CDR2 YFSETQ.